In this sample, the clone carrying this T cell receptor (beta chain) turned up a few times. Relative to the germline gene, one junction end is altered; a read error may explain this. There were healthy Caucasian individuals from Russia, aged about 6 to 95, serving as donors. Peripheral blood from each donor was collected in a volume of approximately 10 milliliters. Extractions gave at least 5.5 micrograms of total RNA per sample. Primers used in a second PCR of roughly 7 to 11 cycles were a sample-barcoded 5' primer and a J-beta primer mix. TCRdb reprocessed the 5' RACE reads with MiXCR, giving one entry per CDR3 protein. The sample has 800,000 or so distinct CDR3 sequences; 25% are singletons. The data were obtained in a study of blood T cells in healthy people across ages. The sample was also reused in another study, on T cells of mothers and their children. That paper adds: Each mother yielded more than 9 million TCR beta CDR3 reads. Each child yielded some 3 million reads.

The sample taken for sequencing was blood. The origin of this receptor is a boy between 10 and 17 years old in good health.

CDR3 DNA: TGCAACGTTGAATGGGCTAGCGGGAGGGTAGATACGCAGTATTTT. The encoded protein is CNVEWASGRVDTQYF. This chain connects TRBV29-1 to TRBJ2-3; 12 bases are shared with TRBD2. CDR3 size: 15 residues. Germline V gene sequence: CDR1 SQVTM, CDR2 ANQGSEA.